This T cell receptor (beta chain) was observed in a study of blood T cell repertoires in COVID-19. Study as a whole: PBMCs, B-cell-depleted T cells, or T cells were the source of the cDNA or gDNA that made up the material.

Original data processing: Quantification of nucleated cells was approximated via reference gene primer amplification. The protocol was immunoSEQ multiplex PCR, while the TCRdb copy is restricted to in-frame clones and leaves out a portion. V and J calls and clone size are those listed in that table; D and trimming were worked out from the DNA. The table has about 62,000 clones, around 83% seen once. The CDR3 is 17 amino acids. V was trimmed by 3 bases and J by 4 bases, leaving 18 bases between them. Germline CDR1 and CDR2: MGHRA and YSYEKL. The chain joins TRBV4-1 to TRBJ2-2, with a possible D match to TRBD2 (6 bases). The TCR sequence derives from a human donor in a cohort sampled during active COVID-19. Sequencing was performed on peripheral blood. The DNA of the CDR3 is TGCGCCAGCAGCCACGCTAGCGAGGGGTCTAGCACCGGGGAGCTGTTTTTT. Translating it yields CASSHASEGSSTGELFF.